Listed below are T cell receptor beta chains from one sample, sequenced in a study of T cells in Graves' hyperthyroidism and ophthalmopathy. TCRdb reprocessed the multiplex PCR reads with MiXCR, giving one entry per CDR3 protein. The sample has around 800,000 distinct CDR3 sequences, over 35% seen once; the top ten hold 7.5% to 9.5%. The sample was blood. All receptors derive from a man aged 18 to 29 with Graves' hyperthyroidism. Both conserved end residues are part of each CDR3. D genes are given only for firm matches. For some rows the clone size is stated as once, few or many, or as a class when expanded; others skip it.

TRBJ2-5 | . | TRBV7-3 | many | TGTGCCAGCAGCCAACGGGCGGGGCAAGAGACCCAGTACTTC | CASSQRAGQETQYF
TRBJ1-2 | . | TRBV12-3/TRBV12-4 | few | TGTGCCAGCAGCTTAACCTACAGGGCCACTAACTATGGCTACACCTTC | CASSLTYRATNYGYTF
TRBJ2-7 | TRBD1 | TRBV14 | . | TGTGCCAGCAGCCAAGCCTTGGGACAGGGCTACGAGCAGTACTTC | CASSQALGQGYEQYF
TRBJ2-2 | TRBD2 | TRBV9 | . | TGTGCCAGCGGGGGACTAGCGGGTCCCACCGGGGAGCTGTTTTTT | CASGGLAGPTGELFF
TRBJ2-7 | TRBD2 | TRBV4-1 | few | TGTGCCAGCAGCTTGGAGTCTAGCGGGTACTACGAGCAGTACTTC | CASSLESSGYYEQYF
TRBJ2-7 | . | TRBV5-1 | . | TGCGCCAGCAGCGAAACCTCGTCAGGGGTTGAGGAGCAGTACTTC | CASSETSSGVEEQYF
TRBJ2-2 | TRBD2 | TRBV5-1 | few | TGCGCCAGCAGCCCTAAGCGGGGGGTTACCGGGGAGCTGTTTTTT | CASSPKRGVTGELFF
TRBJ2-5 | TRBD2 | TRBV20-1 | few | TGCAGTGCTAGAGACCCCCTTCGACTAGCGGAGACCCAGTACTTC | CSARDPLRLAETQYF
TRBJ2-7 | TRBD2 | TRBV7-2 | . | TGTGCCAGCAGCGCATATAGCCCGGGAGGACCATCCTACGAGCAGTACTTC | CASSAYSPGGPSYEQYF
TRBJ2-2 | TRBD1 | TRBV6-6 | . | TGTGCCAGCACCATGGAGGACAGGGCTTACACCGGGGAGCTGTTTTTT | CASTMEDRAYTGELFF
TRBJ2-7 | TRBD2 | TRBV29-1 | . | TGCAGCGTTGAGATTGTAGCGGGAGGGCCCGATGAGCAGTACTTC | CSVEIVAGGPDEQYF
TRBJ2-5 | . | TRBV4-1 | . | TGCGCCAGCAGCCACCTCGGGACAAACCAAGAGACCCAGTACTTC | CASSHLGTNQETQYF
TRBJ2-2 | TRBD1 | TRBV15 | . | TGTGCCACCACCCAGGGGGCAAACACCGGGGAGCTGTTTTTT | CATTQGANTGELFF
TRBJ1-4 | TRBD1 | TRBV7-6 | many | TGTGCCAGCAGCCAGGGACAGGGAGAGGAAAAACTGTTTTTT | CASSQGQGEEKLFF
TRBJ2-1 | . | TRBV25-1 | . | TGTGCCAGCAGTGAATTACTCGGGGATGAGCAGTTCTTC | CASSELLGDEQFF
TRBJ1-2 | . | TRBV29-1 | many | TGCAGCGTTGAGAACAACCCCGGCTACACCTTC | CSVENNPGYTF
TRBJ1-4 | . | TRBV7-6 | . | TGTGCCAGCAGCTTAGTTGGGTTAAGTGAAAAACTGTTTTTT | CASSLVGLSEKLFF
TRBJ1-5 | . | TRBV10-2 | . | TGCGCCAGCAGTGAGTCGGGGGATAGCAATCAGCCCCAGCATTTT | CASSESGDSNQPQHF
TRBJ2-7 | . | TRBV28 | . | TGTGCCAGCAGTTCCCCTCCGGCCGCCTCCTACGAGCAGTACTTC | CASSSPPAASYEQYF
TRBJ1-5 | . | TRBV7-2 | . | TGTGCCAGCAGCCCTCGGAGGGATCAGCCCCAGCATTTT | CASSPRRDQPQHF
TRBJ1-6 | TRBD1 | TRBV7-9 | . | TGTGCCAGCAGCTTGGGAGGCAGGGGGACCCTTCGCTCACCCATCCACTTT | CASSLGGRGTLRSPIHF
TRBJ2-7 | TRBD2 | TRBV20-1 | many | TGCAGTGCTAGAGTTCCTAGCGGGGGATACGAGCAGTACTTC | CSARVPSGGYEQYF
TRBJ2-2 | . | TRBV24-1 | . | TGTGCCTACGACCAGATTGACACCGGGGAGCTGTTTTTT | CAYDQIDTGELFF
TRBJ2-7 | . | TRBV7-2 | few | TGTGCCAGCGGCTCACAGGCCTACGAGCAGTACTTC | CASGSQAYEQYF
TRBJ2-7 | TRBD2 | TRBV7-9 | . | TGTGCCAGCAGCCCACGTAGCGGGAAGCCCTACGAGCAGTACTTC | CASSPRSGKPYEQYF